This T cell receptor (beta chain) was recovered during a study of cytomegalovirus exposure and HLA in healthy donors (dated by TCRdb to 2015 to 2018). Looking at the study overall: An earlier analysis of roughly 570 of the donors reported 250 to 300 Gb of sequence data and approximately 120 million unique TCR beta sequences obtained from about 179 million T cells. The study combined high-throughput TCR immunosequencing, statistical association of individual TCRs with disease status, and machine learning to predict cytomegalovirus infection status. Of the roughly 400 genotyped donors, approximately 83% fell in the genetic ancestry cluster associated with self-reported Caucasian donors. Every discovery cohort repertoire had been produced on one sequencing platform. The study was designed to test whether signatures of past pathogen exposure could be identified by cataloging public T cell receptors. Donor age, sex, ethnicity and CMV serostatus were compiled alongside the repertoire data. Across around 400 genotyped donors of the cohort, an average of approximately 240,000 unique TCR beta nucleotide sequences per donor were sequenced, and around 19% of those sequences were non-productive. An earlier analysis of 587 of the donors applied high-throughput TCR beta sequencing to assess whether each TCR beta V gene segment acted as functional or pseudogenic. Four or five DR-DQ haplotypes were handled as single units for association and clustering, since linkage in the cohort was strong. Rather than drawing on any new phenotypic data, the later analysis identified candidate immune exposures from TCR beta sequences and the way those sequences occurred across donors. The study used immunosequencing to profile the T cell repertoires of under 700 subjects and linked those repertoires to cytomegalovirus serostatus. Genome-wide SNP genotypes for about 55% of the roughly 670 donors were used in a later genetic analysis, which treated that subset as a discovery cohort. HLA typing included class I and class II loci at four-digit resolution. About 320 gigabases of sequencing data and approximately 85 million unique TCR sequences were included in an early release covering several hundred HLA-typed donors. Along with the approximately 700-subject first cohort, a separate validation cohort of 120 different subjects was used. A later analysis re-analyzed previously published TCR beta repertoires from 650 to 800 donors and added high-resolution HLA genotyping to study TCR occurrence patterns. Typing coverage differed by locus: A, B, C, DRB1 and DQB1 were typed in roughly 620-630 donors, DQA1 in 500 to 550, DPA1 in 600 to 610, and DPB1 in 450 to 490. Study-level results and caveats: In this cohort, only TCR beta chains were sequenced, and detectable features were limited by the absence of alpha or paired-chain data. According to a later analysis, parvovirus B19, influenza, CMV and Epstein-Barr virus appeared linked to several top co-occurrence clusters. For the cohort, immune exposure information was limited to CMV serostatus. A cluster of highly shared sequence variants was judged likely to be a technical artifact of the sequencing pipeline. Broadly in line with IMGT annotations, most TCR beta V segments showed up in productive rearrangements about 90% or about 30% of the time in an earlier analysis of several hundred of the donors. In a later analysis, TCR association rates were found to vary across HLA loci, with the most associated TCRs seen for DRB1 alleles and the fewest for HLA-C alleles. According to a later genetic analysis, donors in an Asian-associated ancestry cluster had fewer N-insertions in productive TCRs than the roughly 700-donor mean. Some IMGT-functional V segments, including TRBV6-2 and TRBV6-3, could not be told apart with the 87-base-pair reads, so those segments were excluded. The classifier was reported to diagnose cytomegalovirus status with high specificity and sensitivity in both the original and validation cohorts. When HLA alleles, especially DR and DQ, strongly co-occurred, TCR associations were difficult to assign to individual alleles. The study gave a list of some 150 TCR beta chains associated with cytomegalovirus. A further reported finding was that TCR beta sequences accurately predicted the HLA-A and HLA-B alleles for most subjects in the first cohort. In a later genetic analysis, a missense DCLRE1C variant was associated with V-gene and J-gene trimming of TCR beta chains, and the association was replicated in an independent cohort. Presence/absence analyses assumed roughly uniform sequencing depth across donors, an assumption that may not hold. Compared with equally common non-associated chains, HLA-associated TCR beta chains in a later analysis were more clonally expanded and had lower generation probabilities. The authors suggested that the approach could potentially be generalized to other disease states and immunological phenotypes. In a later analysis, 15,000 to 20,000 TCR beta sequences were associated with specific HLA alleles at a false discovery rate of 0.05. Because counts were too low, some 17 rarely observed V segments, including chromosome 9 orphons, were excluded from the earlier analysis of several hundred of the donors. According to a later analysis, most CMV-associated TCR beta chains appeared to be HLA-restricted, and the HLA associations seemed to be driven largely by CMV exposure. A few of the identified cytomegalovirus-associated TCR beta chains were confirmed in vitro to be specific for cytomegalovirus antigens. Linkage disequilibrium might explain the correlated functional status among segregating V segments, but an unknown experimental factor could not be ruled out. While some public TCRs were present in many individuals, most TCR sequences turned up only very rarely across donors. Because HLA typing was missing for some donors at each locus, association tests included only the typed subset.

The cohort was made up of approximately 700 healthy bone marrow donors. At the time of sampling, all cohort members were nominally healthy, though unrecorded immune exposures were likely present. The donor was CMV seropositive and belonged to the group of about 290 seropositive cohort members. A peripheral blood sample was provided by each donor, and peripheral blood mononuclear cells were used for TCR beta sequencing. Genomic DNA was extracted from the blood cell samples with the Qiagen DNeasy Blood Extraction Kit. Library method: the immunoSEQ multiplex PCR assay. For the multiplex PCR, a mixture combining 60 forward primers for TCR Vbeta segments and 13 reverse primers for TCR Jbeta segments was used. The CDR3 region of rearranged TCR beta genes was amplified from genomic DNA by a multiplex PCR assay. The amplified TCR beta libraries were sequenced on the Illumina HiSeq System as 87-base-pair reads. The source study handled its data this way. A later analysis counted 75 million to 100 million unique TCR beta chains across the roughly 700 repertoires, and roughly 10 million of these chains were shared by at least two donors. To remove PCR and sequencing errors, raw reads were error-corrected and collapsed into unique sequences using a nearest-neighbor algorithm that merged closely related sequences. Alignment of CDR3 sequences to IMGT reference sequences was used to assign V, D and J gene segments. For a sequence to be retained, a match of at least six nucleotides to both a V gene segment and a J gene segment was required. A rearrangement was called productive if the CDR3 had no stop codons and remained in frame with V and J, and every other rearrangement was called non-productive. CDR3 was defined by IMGT convention, running from the second conserved V-encoded cysteine to the conserved J-encoded phenylalanine. Sequences without an unambiguous match to a single V gene segment were excluded from the earlier analysis of a few hundred of the donors. In an earlier analysis of approximately 590 of the donors, V segments were called functional above 56.7% productive rearrangements and were called segregating when the between-donor standard deviation exceeded 5%. A statistical classification framework was developed to diagnose cytomegalovirus status using the catalog of TCR beta chain sequences. In a later analysis, V and J genes were assigned by comparing TCR nucleotide sequences against IMGT/GENE-DB human TR gene sequences. In a later analysis, CDR3 sequences and most-parsimonious VDJ recombination scenarios were assigned using the TCRdist pipeline. A later analysis defined each TCR beta chain by its CDR3 amino acid sequence plus V-gene family, and excluded reads lacking a unique V-gene family. In a later analysis, approximately 590 highly shared, low-generation-probability nucleotide sequences were removed to address suspected cross-contamination and a sequencing artifact. In a later analysis, a clonal expansion index for each public chain was calculated from normalized within-repertoire ranks of inferred template counts. In a later analysis, generation probabilities were computed using a VDJ recombination model fitted to out-of-frame rearrangements, and the results were checked against IGoR. A later analysis scored TCR-TCR, TCR-HLA and TCR-CMV co-occurrence with hypergeometric tests, applying a repertoire-size bias correction to TCR pairs. In a later analysis, false discovery rates were estimated by permuting HLA or CMV assignments 20 times. In a later analysis, co-occurring TCRs were grouped using DBSCAN, with TCRdist sequence similarity added in when clustering inside HLA-allele-positive subsets. Repertoires with fewer than 30,000 or more than 120,000 public chains were left out of co-occurrence clustering, as were about 5 repertoires with anomalous nucleotide sharing. The immuneACCESS repertoire file appears here via TCRdb, limited to in-frame rearrangements. These files lack a portion of the clones; in checked studies, under half of the deficit traces to unresolved V genes, and the cause of the others is not known. That table supplies the V and J calls and clone size; D and trimming were determined from the DNA. For this sample the table gives about 120,000 clones, of which roughly 65% were detected only once. Approximately 9.1% of the sample lies in the top ten.

This clone was seen a few times. What antigen it recognizes has not been identified. The sample holds no much larger clone one base away, and base qualities are not on file. There are 12 amino acids in the CDR3, from cysteine to phenylalanine inclusive. Just CDR3 DNA is preserved here, 36 bases in frame from base 1. The germline V gene provides CDR1 MDHEN and CDR2 SYDVKM. V loses 8 bases of germline sequence and J loses 5 bases, and the interval between the two ends is 12 bases. The source of this sequence is a man aged 40-49 years in good health and CMV-seropositive. This sequence uses TRBV28 and TRBJ1-1, with TRBD1 as a weak D call on 6 bases. Sequences were obtained from PBMCs. The nucleotides read TGTGCCAGCTCAGGGGTCGTGACTGAAGCTTTCTTT. Its translation is CASSGVVTEAFF.